This T cell receptor beta chain was observed in a study of T cells after yellow fever vaccination. At the level of the study: In the case of low-cell-number fractions, SMART-Seq v4 Ultra Low Input was used for preparation. Study-wide points: Across the CD4 and CD8 compartments, a small share of clonotypes was present in both. Most primary-vaccination clones recurred post-booster (more than 95% CD4, 88% CD8).

TCRdb itself ran the 5' RACE reads through MiXCR, one entry per CDR3 protein. The top ten clones hold roughly a sixth of a sample with 300,000 to 400,000 distinct CDR3 sequences, 8.1% of them seen once. The CDR3 loop spans 15 amino acids. The J segment lost 9 bases and the V segment lost 7 bases, leaving 15 bases of the junction unmatched. Germline V gene data show CDR1 as MNHNS and CDR2 as SASEGT. Of note for this clonotype: What it recognizes is unknown.

This receptor was identified in a man younger than 30 who received the YFV17D yellow fever vaccine. The chain combines TRBV6-1 with TRBJ2-1; 7 nucleotides align to TRBD1. The sequenced sample was PBMCs, obtained approximately 47 days after the first yellow fever vaccination. This CDR3 reads CASTPPTTGVREQFF. DNA of the CDR3: TGTGCCAGCACCCCCCCCACCACAGGGGTCCGTGAGCAGTTCTTC.